This T cell receptor beta chain emerged from a study of blood T cell repertoires in COVID-19. In the study overall: The United States, Italy and Spain supplied acute and convalescent COVID-19 samples. The analysed material was cDNA or gDNA that came from T cells, B-cell-depleted T cells, or PBMCs.

Germline V gene data show CDR1 as ENHRY and CDR2 as SYGVKD. The CDR3 runs to 14 residues. V was clipped by 7 bases and J by 8 bases; unmatched bases: 9. As handled by the study authors: Amplification from reference gene primers served as the basis for estimated nucleated cell counts. Repertoires were generated with immunoSEQ multiplex PCR, while TCRdb's copy carries only in-frame clones and drops some. The V and J calls and clone size come from that table; D and trimming were worked out from the DNA. The table lists tens of thousands of clones, 91% of them singletons, with 5.5% to 8% in the top ten. This receptor was identified in a man in his fifties with active COVID-19. The chain carries TRBV10-3 and TRBJ1-3, with TRBD1 identical over 9 bases. The source material was peripheral blood. CDR3 in amino acids: CAINGQGRWDTIYF. In DNA form, the CDR3 reads TGTGCCATCAATGGACAGGGGCGGTGGGACACCATATATTTT.